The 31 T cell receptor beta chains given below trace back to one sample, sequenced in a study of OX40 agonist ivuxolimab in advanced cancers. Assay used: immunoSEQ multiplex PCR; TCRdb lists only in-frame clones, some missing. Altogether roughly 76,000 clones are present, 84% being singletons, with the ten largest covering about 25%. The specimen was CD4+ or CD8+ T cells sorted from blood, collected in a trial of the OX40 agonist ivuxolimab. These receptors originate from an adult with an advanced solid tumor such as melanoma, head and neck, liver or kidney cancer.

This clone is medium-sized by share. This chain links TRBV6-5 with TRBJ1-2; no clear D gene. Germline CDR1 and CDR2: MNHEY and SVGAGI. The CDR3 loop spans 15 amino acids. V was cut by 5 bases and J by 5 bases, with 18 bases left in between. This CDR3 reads CASSREYRASYGYTF. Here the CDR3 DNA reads TGTGCCAGCAGTCGAGAGTACCGGGCCTCTTATGGCTACACCTTC.

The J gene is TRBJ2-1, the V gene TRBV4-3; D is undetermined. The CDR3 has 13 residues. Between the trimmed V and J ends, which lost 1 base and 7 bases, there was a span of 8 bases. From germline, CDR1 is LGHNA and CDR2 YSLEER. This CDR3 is CASSQVSGNEQFF. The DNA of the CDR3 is TGCGCCAGCAGCCAAGTCTCCGGGAATGAGCAGTTCTTC.

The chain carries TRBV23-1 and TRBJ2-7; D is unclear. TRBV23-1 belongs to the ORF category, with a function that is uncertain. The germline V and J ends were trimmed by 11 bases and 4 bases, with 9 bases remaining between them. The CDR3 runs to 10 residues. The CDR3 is CAPLWYEQYF. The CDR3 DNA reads TGCGCCCCCTTATGGTACGAGCAGTACTTC.

The CDR3 DNA reads as TGTGCCAGCAGCCCGACAGGGAATGAAAAACTGTTTTTT. Amino acid sequence: CASSPTGNEKLFF. The chain employs TRBV6-1 and TRBJ1-4, with 7 bases fitting TRBD1. The ends lost 6 bases at V and 5 bases at J; junction bases unmatched: 3. CDR1 MNHNS and CDR2 SASEGT come from the germline V gene. This CDR3 contains 13 residues.

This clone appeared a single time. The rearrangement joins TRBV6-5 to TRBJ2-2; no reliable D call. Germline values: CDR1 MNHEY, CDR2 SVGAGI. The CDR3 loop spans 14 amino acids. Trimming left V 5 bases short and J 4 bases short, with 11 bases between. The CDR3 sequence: CASSALRATGELFF. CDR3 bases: TGTGCCAGCAGTGCCCTACGAGCCACCGGGGAGCTGTTTTTT.

The CDR3 bases are TGTGCCAGCAGTTTGACCGGGGTTCGACTACCCCAAGAGACCCAGTACTTC. Its translation is CASSLTGVRLPQETQYF. This chain connects TRBV28 to TRBJ2-5; a possible D gene is TRBD2 (5 bases). The CDR3 consists of 17 residues. Germline CDR1 is MDHEN and CDR2 is SYDVKM. V lost 3 bases, J lost 1 base, and 18 bases lay in between.

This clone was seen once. The CDR3 DNA reads as TGTGCCAGCAGCCCGACAAGGTATGGCTACACCTTC. As protein: CASSPTRYGYTF. The chain uses TRBV2 and TRBJ1-2, with D unclear. CDR3 length equals 12 residues. CDR1 and CDR2 (germline): SNHLY, FYNNEI. The germline V and J ends were trimmed by 6 bases and 5 bases, with 10 bases remaining between them.

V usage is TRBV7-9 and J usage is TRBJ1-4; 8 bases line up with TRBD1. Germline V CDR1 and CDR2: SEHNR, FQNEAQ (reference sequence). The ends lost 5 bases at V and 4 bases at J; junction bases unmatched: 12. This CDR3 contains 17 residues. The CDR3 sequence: CASSDWTGKVDNEKLFF. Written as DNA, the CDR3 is TGTGCCAGCAGCGACTGGACAGGGAAAGTTGATAATGAAAAACTGTTTTTT.

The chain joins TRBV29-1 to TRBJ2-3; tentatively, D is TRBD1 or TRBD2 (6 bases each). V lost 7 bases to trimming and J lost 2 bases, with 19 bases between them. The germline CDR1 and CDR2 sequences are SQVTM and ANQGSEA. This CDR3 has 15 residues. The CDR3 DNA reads TGCAGCGCCAAGGGGGGACCAGAAAACACAGATACGCAGTATTTT. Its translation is CSAKGGPENTDTQYF.

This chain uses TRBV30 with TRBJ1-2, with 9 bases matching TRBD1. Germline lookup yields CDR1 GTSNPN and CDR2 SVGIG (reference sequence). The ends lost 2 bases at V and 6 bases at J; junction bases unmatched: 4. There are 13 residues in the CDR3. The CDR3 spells CAWSTGGLDGYTF. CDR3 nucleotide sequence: TGTGCCTGGAGTACAGGGGGCCTCGATGGCTACACCTTC.

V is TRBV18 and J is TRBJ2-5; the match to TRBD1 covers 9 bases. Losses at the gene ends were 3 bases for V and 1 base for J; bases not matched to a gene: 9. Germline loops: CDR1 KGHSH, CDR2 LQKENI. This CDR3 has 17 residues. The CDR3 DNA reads TGTGCCAGCTCACCGATGCCGGGACAGGGTTTCCAAGAGACCCAGTACTTC. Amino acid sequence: CASSPMPGQGFQETQYF.

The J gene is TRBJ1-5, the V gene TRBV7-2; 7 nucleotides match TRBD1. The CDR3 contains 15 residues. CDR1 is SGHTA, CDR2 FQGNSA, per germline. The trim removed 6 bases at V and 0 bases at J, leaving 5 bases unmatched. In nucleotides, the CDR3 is TGTGCCAGCAGGAGGGACAGATATAGCAATCAGCCCCAGCATTTT. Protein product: CASRRDRYSNQPQHF.

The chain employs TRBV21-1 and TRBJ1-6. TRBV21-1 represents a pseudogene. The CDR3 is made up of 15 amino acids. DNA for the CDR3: TGTGCCAGCCGCCCCCGACAACCTGGGGATTCACCCCTCCACTTT. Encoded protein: CASRPRQPGDSPLHF.

The CDR3 nucleotides read TGCGCCAGCAGCTTTAATGCAGGCTTATTCGCTGGGGCCAACGTCCTGACTTTC. It codes for CASSFNAGLFAGANVLTF. This rearrangement joins TRBV5-1 to TRBJ2-6; D gene ambiguous. CDR1 is SGHRS and CDR2 is YFSETQ in the germline V gene. Trimming left V 2 bases short and J 2 bases short, with 17 bases between. The CDR3 length is 18 residues.

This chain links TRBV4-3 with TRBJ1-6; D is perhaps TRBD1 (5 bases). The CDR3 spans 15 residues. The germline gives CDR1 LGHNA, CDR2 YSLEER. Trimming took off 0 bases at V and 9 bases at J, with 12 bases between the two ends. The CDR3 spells CASSQDRGDGSPLHF. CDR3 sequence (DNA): TGCGCCAGCAGCCAAGATAGGGGAGACGGTTCACCCCTCCACTTT.

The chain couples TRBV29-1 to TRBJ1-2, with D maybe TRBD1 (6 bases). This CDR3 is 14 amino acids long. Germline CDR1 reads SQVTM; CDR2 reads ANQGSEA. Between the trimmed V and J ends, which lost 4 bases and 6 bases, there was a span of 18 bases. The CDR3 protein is CSVVVVTGFDGYTF. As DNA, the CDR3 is TGCAGCGTTGTTGTGGTAACAGGGTTCGATGGCTACACCTTC.

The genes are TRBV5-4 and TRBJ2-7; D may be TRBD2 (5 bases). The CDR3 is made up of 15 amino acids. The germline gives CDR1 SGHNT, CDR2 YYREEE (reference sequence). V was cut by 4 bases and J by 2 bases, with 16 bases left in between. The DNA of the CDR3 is TGTGCCAGCAGCGTTGGTATCCTCGGGGCCTACGAGCAGTACTTC. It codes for CASSVGILGAYEQYF.

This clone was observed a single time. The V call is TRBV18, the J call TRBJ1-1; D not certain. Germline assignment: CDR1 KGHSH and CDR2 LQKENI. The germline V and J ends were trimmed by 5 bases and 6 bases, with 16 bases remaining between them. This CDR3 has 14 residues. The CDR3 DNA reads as TGTGCCAGCTCAAAGCCCACAGAGATAGCTGAAGCTTTCTTT. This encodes CASSKPTEIAEAFF.

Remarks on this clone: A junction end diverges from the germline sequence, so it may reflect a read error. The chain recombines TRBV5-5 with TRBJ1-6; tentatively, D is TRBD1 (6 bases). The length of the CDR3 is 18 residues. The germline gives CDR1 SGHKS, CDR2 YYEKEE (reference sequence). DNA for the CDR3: TGCGCCAGCAGCCAAGACCCATCTAGGGGGTTGTTCACTTCACCCCTCCACTTT. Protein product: CASSQDPSRGLFTSPLHF.

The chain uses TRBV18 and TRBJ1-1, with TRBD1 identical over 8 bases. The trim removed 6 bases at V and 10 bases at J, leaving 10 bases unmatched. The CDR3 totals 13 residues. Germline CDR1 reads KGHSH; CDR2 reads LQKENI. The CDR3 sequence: CASSQSTDRAAFF. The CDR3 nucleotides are TGTGCCAGCTCTCAGTCTACGGACAGGGCAGCTTTCTTT.

The CDR3 DNA reads as TGTGCCAGTAGTCCTTACGCGGGGCAGAACACTGAAGCTTTCTTT. As protein: CASSPYAGQNTEAFF. The chain couples TRBV19 to TRBJ1-1; maybe TRBD1 (5 bases). Germline V gives CDR1 LNHDA, CDR2 SQIVND (reference sequence). The V end was cut by 5 bases, the J end by 1 base, with 14 bases between. The CDR3 sequence is 15 residues long.

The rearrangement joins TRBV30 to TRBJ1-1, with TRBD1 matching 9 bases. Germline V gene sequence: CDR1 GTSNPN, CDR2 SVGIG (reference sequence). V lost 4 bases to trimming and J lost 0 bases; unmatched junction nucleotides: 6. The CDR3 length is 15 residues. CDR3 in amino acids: CAWNYWDRVNTEAFF. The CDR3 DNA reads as TGTGCCTGGAATTATTGGGACAGGGTGAACACTGAAGCTTTCTTT.

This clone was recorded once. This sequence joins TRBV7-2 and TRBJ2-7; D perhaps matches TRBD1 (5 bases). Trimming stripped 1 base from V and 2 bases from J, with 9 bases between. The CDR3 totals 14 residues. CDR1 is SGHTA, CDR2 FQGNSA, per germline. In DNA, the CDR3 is TGTGCCAGCAGCTTAGGTCCAGGGCCCTACGAGCAGTACTTC. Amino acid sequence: CASSLGPGPYEQYF.

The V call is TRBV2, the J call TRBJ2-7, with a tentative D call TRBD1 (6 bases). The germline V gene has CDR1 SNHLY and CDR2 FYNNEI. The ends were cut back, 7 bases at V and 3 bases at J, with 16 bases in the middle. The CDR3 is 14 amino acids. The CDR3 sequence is CASILGGFDYEQYF. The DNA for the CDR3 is TGTGCCAGCATTCTAGGGGGTTTCGACTACGAGCAGTACTTC.

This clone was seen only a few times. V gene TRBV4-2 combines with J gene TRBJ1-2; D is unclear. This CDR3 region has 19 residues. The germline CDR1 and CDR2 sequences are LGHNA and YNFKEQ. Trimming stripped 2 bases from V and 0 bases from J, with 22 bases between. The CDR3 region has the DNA TGTGCCAGCAGCCAAATTTTGCCGGTCCGGACGGATGCTAACTATGGCTACACCTTC. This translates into CASSQILPVRTDANYGYTF.

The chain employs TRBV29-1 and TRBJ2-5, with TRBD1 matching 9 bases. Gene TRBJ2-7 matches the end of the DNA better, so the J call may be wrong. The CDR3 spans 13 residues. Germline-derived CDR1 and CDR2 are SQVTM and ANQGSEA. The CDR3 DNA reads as TGCAGCGTTCAGACAGGGGGAAGGAACGAGCAGTACTTC. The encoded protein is CSVQTGGRNEQYF.

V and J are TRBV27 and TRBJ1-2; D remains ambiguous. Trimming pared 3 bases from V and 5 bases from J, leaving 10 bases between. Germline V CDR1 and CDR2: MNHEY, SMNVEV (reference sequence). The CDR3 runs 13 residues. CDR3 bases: TGTGCCAGCAGTTTCGGGAACCTGTATGGCTACACCTTC. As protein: CASSFGNLYGYTF.

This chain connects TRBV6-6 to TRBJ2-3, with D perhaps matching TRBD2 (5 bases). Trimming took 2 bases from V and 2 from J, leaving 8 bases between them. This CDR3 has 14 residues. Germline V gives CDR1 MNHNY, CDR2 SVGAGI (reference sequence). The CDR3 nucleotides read TGTGCCAGCAGTTACCGGGGTACCACAGATACGCAGTATTTT. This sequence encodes CASSYRGTTDTQYF.

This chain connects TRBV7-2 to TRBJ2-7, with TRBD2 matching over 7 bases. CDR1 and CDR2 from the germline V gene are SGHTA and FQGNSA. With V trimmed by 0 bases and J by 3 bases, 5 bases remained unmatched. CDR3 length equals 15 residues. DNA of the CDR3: TGTGCCAGCAGCTTAGCGGCGGGAGAATACTACGAGCAGTACTTC. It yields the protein CASSLAAGEYYEQYF.

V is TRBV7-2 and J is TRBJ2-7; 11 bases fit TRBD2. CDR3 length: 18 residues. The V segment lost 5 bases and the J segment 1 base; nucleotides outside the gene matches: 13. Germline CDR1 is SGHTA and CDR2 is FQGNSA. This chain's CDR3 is CASSPGLAVSLISYEQYF. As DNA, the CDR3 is TGTGCCAGCAGCCCGGGACTAGCGGTTTCCTTAATATCCTACGAGCAGTACTTC.

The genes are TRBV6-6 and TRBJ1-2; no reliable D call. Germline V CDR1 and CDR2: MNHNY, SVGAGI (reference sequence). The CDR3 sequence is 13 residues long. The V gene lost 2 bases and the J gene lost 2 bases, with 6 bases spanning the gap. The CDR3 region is CASSYLGNYGYTF. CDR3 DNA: TGTGCCAGCAGTTACCTCGGGAACTATGGCTACACCTTC.